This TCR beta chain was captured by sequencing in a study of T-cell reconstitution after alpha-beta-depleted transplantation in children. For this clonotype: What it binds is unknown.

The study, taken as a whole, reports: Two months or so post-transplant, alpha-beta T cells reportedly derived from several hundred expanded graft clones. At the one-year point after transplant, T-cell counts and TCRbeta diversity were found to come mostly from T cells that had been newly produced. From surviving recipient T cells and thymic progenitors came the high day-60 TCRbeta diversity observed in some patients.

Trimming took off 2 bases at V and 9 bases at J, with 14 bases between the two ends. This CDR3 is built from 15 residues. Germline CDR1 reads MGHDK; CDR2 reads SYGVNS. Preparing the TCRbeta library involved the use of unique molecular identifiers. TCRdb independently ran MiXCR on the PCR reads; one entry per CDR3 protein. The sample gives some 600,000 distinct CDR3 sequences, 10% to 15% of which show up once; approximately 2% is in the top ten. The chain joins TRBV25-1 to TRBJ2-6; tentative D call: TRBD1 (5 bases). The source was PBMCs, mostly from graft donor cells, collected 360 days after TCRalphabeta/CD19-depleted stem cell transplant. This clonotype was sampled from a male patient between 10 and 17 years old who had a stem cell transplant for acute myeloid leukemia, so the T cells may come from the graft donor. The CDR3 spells CASSEIWQGGNVLTF. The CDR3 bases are TGTGCCAGCAGTGAAATATGGCAGGGCGGCAACGTCCTGACTTTC.